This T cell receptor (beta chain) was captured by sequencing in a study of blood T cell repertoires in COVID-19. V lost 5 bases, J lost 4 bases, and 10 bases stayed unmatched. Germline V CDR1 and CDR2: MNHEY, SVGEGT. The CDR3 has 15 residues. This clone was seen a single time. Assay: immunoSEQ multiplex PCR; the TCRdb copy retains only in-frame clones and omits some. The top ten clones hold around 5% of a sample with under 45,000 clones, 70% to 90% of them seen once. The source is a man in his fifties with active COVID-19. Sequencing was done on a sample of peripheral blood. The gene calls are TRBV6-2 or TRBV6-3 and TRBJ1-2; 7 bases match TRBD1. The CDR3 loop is CASSDPTGLGYGYTF. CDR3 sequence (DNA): TGTGCCAGCAGTGACCCGACAGGGCTAGGCTATGGCTACACCTTC.